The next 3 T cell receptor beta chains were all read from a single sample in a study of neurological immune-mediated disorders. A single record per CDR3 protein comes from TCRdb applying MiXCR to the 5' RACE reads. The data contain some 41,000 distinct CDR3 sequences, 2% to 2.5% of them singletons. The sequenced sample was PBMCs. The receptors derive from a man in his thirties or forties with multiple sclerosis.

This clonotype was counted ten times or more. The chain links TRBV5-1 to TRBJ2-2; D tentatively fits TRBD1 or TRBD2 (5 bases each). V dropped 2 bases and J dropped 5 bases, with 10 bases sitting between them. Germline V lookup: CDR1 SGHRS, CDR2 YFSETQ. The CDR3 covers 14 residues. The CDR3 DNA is TGCGCCAGCAGCTTTGGGGGATCGACCGGGGAGCTGTTTTTT. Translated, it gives CASSFGGSTGELFF.

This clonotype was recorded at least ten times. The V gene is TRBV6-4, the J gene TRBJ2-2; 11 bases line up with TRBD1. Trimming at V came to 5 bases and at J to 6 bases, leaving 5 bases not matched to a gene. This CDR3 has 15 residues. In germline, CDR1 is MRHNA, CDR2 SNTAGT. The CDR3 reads CASSTGQGASGELFF. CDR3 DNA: TGTGCCAGCAGTACCGGACAGGGGGCGTCCGGGGAGCTGTTTTTT.

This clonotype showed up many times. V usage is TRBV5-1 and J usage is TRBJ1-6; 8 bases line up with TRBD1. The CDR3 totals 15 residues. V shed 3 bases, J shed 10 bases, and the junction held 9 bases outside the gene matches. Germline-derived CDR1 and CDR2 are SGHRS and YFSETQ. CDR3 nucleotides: TGCGCCAGCAGCTATGGACAGGGCGAGGGGTCACCCCTCCACTTT. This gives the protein CASSYGQGEGSPLHF.